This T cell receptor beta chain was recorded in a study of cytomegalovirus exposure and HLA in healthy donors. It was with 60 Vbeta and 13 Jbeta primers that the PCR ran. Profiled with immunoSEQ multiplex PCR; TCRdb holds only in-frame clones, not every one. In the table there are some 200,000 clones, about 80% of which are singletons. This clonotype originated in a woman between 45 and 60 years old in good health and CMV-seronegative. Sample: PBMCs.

For the CDR3, the DNA is TGCGCCAGCAGCCCCTGGGACAGGGGGCTTGGGGAGACCCAGTACTTC. This encodes CASSPWDRGLGETQYF. The chain joins TRBV5-1 to TRBJ2-5; TRBD1 matches at 12 bases. The CDR3 loop spans 16 amino acids. Germline V lookup: CDR1 SGHRS, CDR2 YFSETQ. Trimming at V came to 4 bases and at J to 5 bases, leaving 9 bases not matched to a gene.